This T cell receptor beta chain was documented in a study of CD8 T cells in Susac syndrome. An amount of RNA that ranged from roughly 0.5 to 1 ug was reverse transcribed with random hexamers. Amplification of TCR beta CDR3 spanned 54 Vbeta and 13 Jbeta via immunoSEQ multiplex PCR. Each CDR3 protein gets one entry after TCRdb re-called the immunoSEQ multiplex PCR reads with MiXCR. The sample carries some 450,000 distinct CDR3 sequences, around 85% recorded once. J was trimmed by 4 bases and V by 3 bases; bases with no gene match: 2. This CDR3 is built from 14 residues. CDR1 is MNHNS, CDR2 SASEGT, per germline. This clonotype was observed a handful of times. Negative magnetic isolation gave CD8+ and CD4+ cells; FACS enriched CD8+ TEMRA.

This sequence was found in a human donor with multiple sclerosis. The sample was CD8+ T cells from PBMCs. This chain uses TRBV6-1 with TRBJ1-1; 10 positions match TRBD1. In nucleotides, the CDR3 is TGTGCCAGCAGTGACGGACAGGGGGGCACTGAAGCTTTCTTT. Translation: CASSDGQGGTEAFF.